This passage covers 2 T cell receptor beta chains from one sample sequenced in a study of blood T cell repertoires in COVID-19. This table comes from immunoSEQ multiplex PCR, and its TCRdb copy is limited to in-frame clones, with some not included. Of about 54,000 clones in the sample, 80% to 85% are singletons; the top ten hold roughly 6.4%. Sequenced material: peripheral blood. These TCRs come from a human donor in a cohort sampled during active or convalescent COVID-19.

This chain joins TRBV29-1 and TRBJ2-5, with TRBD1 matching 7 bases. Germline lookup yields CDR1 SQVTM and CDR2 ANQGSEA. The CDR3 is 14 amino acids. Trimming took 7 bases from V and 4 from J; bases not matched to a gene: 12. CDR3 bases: TGCAGCGCTTCCTTCGACAGGGTAGGAGAGACCCAGTACTTC. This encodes CSASFDRVGETQYF. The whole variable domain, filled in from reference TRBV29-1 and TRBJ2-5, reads SAVISQKPSRDICQRGTSLTIQCQVDSQVTMMFWYRQQPGQSLTLIATANQGSEATYESGFVIDKFPISRPNLTFSTLTVSNMSPEDSSIYLCSASFDRVGETQYFGPGTRLLVL.

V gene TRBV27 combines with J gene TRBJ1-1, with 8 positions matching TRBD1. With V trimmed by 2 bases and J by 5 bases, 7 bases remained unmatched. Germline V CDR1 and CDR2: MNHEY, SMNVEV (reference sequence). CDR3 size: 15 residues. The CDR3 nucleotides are TGTGCCAGCAGTTTAGGACAGGGTAGGTGGACTGAAGCTTTCTTT. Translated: CASSLGQGRWTEAFF.